This T cell receptor beta chain emerged from a study of vaccination and CD4 T cells after COVID-19. An Oncomine TCR Beta short-read assay was used to sequence the DNA from cultured CD4+ T cells. A single record per CDR3 protein comes from TCRdb applying MiXCR to the PCR reads. The data hold tens of thousands of distinct CDR3 sequences, with roughly 43% observed a single time. Time point noted: late sampling 161 to 241 days after vaccination in a few convalescent patients. Treatment specified: roughly 11-day PBMC culture with coronavirus spike peptide pools or control peptides (ViraFEST assay). Per-well cultures of 1.8 million or so PBMCs received 9.5 to 10 IU/ml IL-2 and 7.5 to 10 ug/ml peptide pools. There are 15 residues in the CDR3. CDR1 and CDR2 (germline): MNHNS, SASEGT. Trimming cost V 3 bases and J 0 bases; bases outside gene matches: 5. With respect to this clonotype: Its specificity is not known.

The rearrangement links TRBV6-1 to TRBJ2-7, with 7 bases lining up with TRBD2. The source was CD4+ T cells from blood, cultured in vitro, collected about 7 months after SARS-CoV-2 vaccination. This clonotype originated in a human donor who had recovered from COVID-19. The CDR3 coding sequence is TGTGCCAGCAGTGAGATGGCGGGAGACTCCTACGAGCAGTACTTC. Protein sequence: CASSEMAGDSYEQYF.